This T cell receptor (beta chain) was retrieved from a study of vaccination and CD4 T cells after COVID-19. Note on this clonotype: Its specificity is unknown.

An Oncomine TCR Beta short-read assay was used to sequence the DNA from cultured CD4+ T cells. TCRdb re-derived calls from the PCR reads in MiXCR, one entry per CDR3 protein. This table holds about 10,000 distinct CDR3 sequences, roughly 70% found once. There are 15 residues in the CDR3. Specified treatment: approximately 11-day PBMC culture with coronavirus spike peptide pools or control peptides (ViraFEST assay). The gene calls are TRBV21-1 and TRBJ2-3; the listed D gene, TRBD2, was not tested against the DNA. TRBV21-1 is an annotated pseudogene. The sequencing input was CD4+ T cells from blood, cultured in vitro. The origin of this receptor is a human donor who had recovered from COVID-19. The DNA for the CDR3 is TGTGCCAGCAGCAGACTAGCGGGGTTCACAGATACGCAGTATTTT. Encoded protein: CASSRLAGFTDTQYF.